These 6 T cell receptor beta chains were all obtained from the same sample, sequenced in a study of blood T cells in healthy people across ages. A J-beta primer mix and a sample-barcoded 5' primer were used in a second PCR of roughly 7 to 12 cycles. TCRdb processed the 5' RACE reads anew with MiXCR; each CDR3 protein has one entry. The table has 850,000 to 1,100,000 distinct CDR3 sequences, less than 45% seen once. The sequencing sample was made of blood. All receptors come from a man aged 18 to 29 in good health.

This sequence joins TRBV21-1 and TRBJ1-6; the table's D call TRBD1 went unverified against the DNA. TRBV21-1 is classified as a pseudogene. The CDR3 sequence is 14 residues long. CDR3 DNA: TGTGCCAGCAGCAAAGGGTGGGCGAATTCACCCCTCCACTTT. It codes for CASSKGWANSPLHF.

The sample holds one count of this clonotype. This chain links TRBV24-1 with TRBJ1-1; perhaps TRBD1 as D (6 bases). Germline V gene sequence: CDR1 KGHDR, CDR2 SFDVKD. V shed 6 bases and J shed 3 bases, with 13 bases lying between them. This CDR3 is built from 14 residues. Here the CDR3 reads CATSRTAADTEAFF. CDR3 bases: TGTGCCACCAGTAGGACAGCCGCAGACACTGAAGCTTTCTTT.

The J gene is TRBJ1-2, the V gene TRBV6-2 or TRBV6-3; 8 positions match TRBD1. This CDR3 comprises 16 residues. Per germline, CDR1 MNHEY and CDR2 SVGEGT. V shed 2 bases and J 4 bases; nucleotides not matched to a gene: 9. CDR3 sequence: CASSYIAGTGPYGYTF. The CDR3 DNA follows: TGTGCCAGCAGTTACATCGCCGGGACAGGACCCTATGGCTACACCTTC.

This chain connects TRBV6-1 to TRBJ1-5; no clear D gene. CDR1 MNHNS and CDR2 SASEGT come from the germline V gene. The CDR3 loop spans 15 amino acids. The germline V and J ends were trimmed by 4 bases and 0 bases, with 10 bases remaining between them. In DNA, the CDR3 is TGTGCCAGCAGTGCACGGGGTTATAGCAATCAGCCCCAGCATTTT. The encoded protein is CASSARGYSNQPQHF.

The CDR3 spells CASSQDLRQGSYEQYF. CDR3 bases: TGTGCCAGCAGCCAAGATCTTAGACAGGGGAGCTATGAGCAGTACTTC. The gene calls are TRBV3-1 and TRBJ2-5; 8 nucleotides line up with TRBD1. CDR1 LGHDT and CDR2 YNNKEL come from the germline V gene (reference sequence). With 0 bases clipped from V and 11 bases from J, the junction kept 14 bases outside the gene matches. The CDR3 sequence is 16 residues long.

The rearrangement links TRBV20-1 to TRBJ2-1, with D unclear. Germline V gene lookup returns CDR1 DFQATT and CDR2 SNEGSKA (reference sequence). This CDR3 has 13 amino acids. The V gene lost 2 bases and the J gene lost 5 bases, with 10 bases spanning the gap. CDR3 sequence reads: CSARIPPHNEQFF. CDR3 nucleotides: TGCAGTGCTAGAATCCCCCCACACAATGAGCAGTTCTTC.